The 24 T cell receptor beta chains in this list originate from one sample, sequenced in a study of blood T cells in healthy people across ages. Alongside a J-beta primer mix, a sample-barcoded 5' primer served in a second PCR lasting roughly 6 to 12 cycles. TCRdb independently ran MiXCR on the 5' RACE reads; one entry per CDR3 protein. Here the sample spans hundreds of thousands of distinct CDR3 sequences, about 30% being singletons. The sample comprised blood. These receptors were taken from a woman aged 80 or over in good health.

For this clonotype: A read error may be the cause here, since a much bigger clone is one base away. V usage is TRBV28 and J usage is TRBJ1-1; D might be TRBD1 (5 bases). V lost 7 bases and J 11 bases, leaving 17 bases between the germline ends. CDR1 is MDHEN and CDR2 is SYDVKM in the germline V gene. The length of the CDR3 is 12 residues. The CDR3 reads CASNLGGRNAFF. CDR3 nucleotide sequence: TGTGCCAGCAACCTGGGGGGGAGGAATGCTTTCTTT. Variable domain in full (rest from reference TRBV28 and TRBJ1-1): DVKVTQSSRYLVKRTGEKVFLECVQDMDHENMFWYRQDPGLGLRLIYFSYDVKMKEKGDIPEGYSVSREKKERFSLILESASTNQTSMYLCASNLGGRNAFFGQGTRLTVV.

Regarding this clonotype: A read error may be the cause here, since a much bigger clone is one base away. In nucleotides, the CDR3 is TGTGCCAGCACCACACATGCATACGAGCAGTTCTTC. It translates to CASTTHAYEQFF. The rearrangement joins TRBV6-2 or TRBV6-3 to TRBJ2-1; D not certain. V lost 7 bases to trimming and J lost 10 bases, with 14 bases between them. Germline CDR1 and CDR2: MNHEY and SVGEGT. This CDR3 has 12 residues.

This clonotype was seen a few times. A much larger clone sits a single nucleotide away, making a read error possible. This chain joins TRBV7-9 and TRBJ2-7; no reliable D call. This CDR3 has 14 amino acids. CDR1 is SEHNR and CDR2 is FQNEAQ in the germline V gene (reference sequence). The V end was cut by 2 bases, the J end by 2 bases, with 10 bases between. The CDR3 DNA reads TGTGCCAGCAGCTTAAAGGGTGGGACCTACGAGCAGTACTTC. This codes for CASSLKGGTYEQYF.

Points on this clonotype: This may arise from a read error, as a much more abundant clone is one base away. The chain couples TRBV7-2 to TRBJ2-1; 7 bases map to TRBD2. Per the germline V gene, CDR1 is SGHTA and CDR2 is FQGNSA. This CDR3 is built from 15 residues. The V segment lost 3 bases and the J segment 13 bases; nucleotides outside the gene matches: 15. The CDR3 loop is CASSLHAGVGETQFF. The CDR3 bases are TGTGCCAGCAGCTTGCACGCGGGGGTAGGGGAGACCCAGTTCTTC.

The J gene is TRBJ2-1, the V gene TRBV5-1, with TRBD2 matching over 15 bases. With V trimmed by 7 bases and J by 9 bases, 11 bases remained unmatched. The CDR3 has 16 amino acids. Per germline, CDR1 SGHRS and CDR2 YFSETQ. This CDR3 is CASFDRGTSGGLEQFF. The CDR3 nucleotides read TGCGCCAGCTTCGACCGTGGGACTAGCGGGGGGCTTGAGCAGTTCTTC.

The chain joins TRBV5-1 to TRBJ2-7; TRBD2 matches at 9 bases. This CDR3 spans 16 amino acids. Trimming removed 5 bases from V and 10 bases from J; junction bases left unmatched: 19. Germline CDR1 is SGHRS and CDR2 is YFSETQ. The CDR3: CASSGSAGGTQEAQYF. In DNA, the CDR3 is TGCGCCAGCAGTGGTTCGGCGGGGGGGACCCAAGAGGCCCAGTACTTC.

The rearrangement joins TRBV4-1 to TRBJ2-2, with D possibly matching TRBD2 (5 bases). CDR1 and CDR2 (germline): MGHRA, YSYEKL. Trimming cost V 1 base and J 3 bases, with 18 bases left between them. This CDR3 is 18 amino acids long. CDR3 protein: CASSQGIPGNEDTGELFF. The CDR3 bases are TGCGCCAGCAGCCAAGGAATCCCGGGAAACGAGGACACCGGGGAGCTGTTTTTT.

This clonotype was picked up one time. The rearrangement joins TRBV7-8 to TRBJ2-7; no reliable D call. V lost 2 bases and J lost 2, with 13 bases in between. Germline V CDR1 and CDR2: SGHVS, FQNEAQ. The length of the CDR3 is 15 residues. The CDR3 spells CASSLNFNIPYEQYF. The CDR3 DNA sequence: TGTGCCAGCAGCTTAAATTTTAACATTCCCTACGAGCAGTACTTC.

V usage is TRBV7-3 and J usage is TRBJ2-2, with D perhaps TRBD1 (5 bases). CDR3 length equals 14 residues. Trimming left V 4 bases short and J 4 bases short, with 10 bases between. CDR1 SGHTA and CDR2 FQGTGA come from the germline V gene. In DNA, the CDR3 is TGTGCCAGCAGCTCTACAGGATTCACCGGGGAGCTGTTTTTT. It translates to CASSSTGFTGELFF.

The CDR3 sequence is CASSLDGSAGNEKLFF. DNA of the CDR3: TGTGCCAGCAGCTTAGACGGGTCAGCGGGTAATGAAAAACTGTTTTTT. This sequence joins TRBV7-9 and TRBJ1-4; D not certain. The CDR3 is made up of 16 amino acids. Germline CDR1 is SEHNR and CDR2 is FQNEAQ (reference sequence). V was shortened by 1 base and J by 4 bases, with 13 bases between the two germline ends.

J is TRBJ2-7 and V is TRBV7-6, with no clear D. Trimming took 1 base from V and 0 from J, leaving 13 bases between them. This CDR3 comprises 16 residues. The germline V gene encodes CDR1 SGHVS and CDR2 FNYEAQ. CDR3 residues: CASSLEVLVDSYEQYF. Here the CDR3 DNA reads TGTGCCAGCAGCTTAGAAGTCCTTGTGGACTCCTACGAGCAGTACTTC.

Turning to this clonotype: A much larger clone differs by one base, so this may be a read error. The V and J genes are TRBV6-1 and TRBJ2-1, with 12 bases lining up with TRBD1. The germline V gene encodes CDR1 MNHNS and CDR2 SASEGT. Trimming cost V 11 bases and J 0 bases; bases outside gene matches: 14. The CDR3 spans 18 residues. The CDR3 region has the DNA TGTGCCGGCACCCGGGGACAGGGGGCCTCCAGCTCCTACAATGAGCAGTTCTTC. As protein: CAGTRGQGASSSYNEQFF.

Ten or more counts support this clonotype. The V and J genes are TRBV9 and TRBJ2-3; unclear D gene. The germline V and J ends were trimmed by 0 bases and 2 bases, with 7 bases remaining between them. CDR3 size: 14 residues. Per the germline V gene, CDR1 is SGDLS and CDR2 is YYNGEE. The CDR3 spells CASSVEQPTDTQYF. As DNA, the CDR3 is TGTGCCAGCAGCGTAGAACAGCCCACAGATACGCAGTATTTT.

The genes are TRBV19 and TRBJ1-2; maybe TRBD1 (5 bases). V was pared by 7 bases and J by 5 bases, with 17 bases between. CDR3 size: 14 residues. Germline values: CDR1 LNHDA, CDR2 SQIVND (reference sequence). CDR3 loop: CASMVAGRSYGYTF. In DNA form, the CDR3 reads TGTGCCAGTATGGTGGCAGGGCGGTCGTATGGCTACACCTTC.

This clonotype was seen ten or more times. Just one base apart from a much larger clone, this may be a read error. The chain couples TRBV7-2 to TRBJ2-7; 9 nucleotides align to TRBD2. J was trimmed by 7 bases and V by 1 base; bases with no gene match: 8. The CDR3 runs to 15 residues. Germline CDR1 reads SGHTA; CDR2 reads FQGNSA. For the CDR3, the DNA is TGTGCCAGCAGCTTAGTCTCGCGGGGGGGCCAAGAGCAGTACTTC. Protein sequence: CASSLVSRGGQEQYF.

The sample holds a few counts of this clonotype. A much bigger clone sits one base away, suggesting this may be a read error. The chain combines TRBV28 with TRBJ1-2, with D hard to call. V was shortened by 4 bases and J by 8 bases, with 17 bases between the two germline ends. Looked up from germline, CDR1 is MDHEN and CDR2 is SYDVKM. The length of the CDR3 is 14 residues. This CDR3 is CASSWTDQTDGYTF. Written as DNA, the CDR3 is TGTGCCAGCAGTTGGACGGACCAGACGGACGGCTACACCTTC.

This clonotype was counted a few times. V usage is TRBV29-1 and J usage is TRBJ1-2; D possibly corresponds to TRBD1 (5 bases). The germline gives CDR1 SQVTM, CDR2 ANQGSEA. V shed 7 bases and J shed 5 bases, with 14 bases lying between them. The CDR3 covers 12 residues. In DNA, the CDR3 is TGCAGCGGACAGTCCCAAAATTATGGCTACACCTTC. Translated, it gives CSGQSQNYGYTF.

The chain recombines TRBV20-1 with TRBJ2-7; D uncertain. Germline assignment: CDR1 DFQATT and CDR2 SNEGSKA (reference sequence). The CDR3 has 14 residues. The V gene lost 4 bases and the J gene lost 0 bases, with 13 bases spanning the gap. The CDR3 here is CSATPVLSSYEQYF. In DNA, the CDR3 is TGCAGTGCTACCCCCGTCCTATCCTCCTACGAGCAGTACTTC.

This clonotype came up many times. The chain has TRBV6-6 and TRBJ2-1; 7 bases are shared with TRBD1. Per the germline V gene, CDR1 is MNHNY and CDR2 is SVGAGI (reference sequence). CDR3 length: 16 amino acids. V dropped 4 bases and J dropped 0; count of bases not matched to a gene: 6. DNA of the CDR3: TGTGCCAGCAGTTCTCAACAGGGGCCCTCCTACAATGAGCAGTTCTTC. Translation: CASSSQQGPSYNEQFF.

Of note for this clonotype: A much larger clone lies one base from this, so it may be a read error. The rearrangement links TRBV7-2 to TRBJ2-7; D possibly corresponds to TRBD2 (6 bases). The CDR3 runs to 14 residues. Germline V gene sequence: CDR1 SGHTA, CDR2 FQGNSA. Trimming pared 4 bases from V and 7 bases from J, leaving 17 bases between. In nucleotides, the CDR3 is TGTGCCAGCAGCTGCTACGGGGGTAGGAGGGAGCAGTACTTC. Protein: CASSCYGGRREQYF.

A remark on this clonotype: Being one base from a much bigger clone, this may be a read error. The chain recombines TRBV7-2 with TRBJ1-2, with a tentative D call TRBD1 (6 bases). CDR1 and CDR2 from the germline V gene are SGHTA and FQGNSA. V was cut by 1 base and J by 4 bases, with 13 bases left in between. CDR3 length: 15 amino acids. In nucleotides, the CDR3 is TGTGCCAGCAGCTTAGATCAGGGGCTAGGCTATGGCTACACCTTC. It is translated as CASSLDQGLGYGYTF.

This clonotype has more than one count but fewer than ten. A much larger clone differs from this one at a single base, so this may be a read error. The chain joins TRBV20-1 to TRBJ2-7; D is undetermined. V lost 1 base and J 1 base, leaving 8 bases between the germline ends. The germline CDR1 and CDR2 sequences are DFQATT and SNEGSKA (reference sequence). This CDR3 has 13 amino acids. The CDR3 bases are TGCAGTGCTAGAGGACGTGCGTCCTACGAGCAGTACTTC. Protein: CSARGRASYEQYF.

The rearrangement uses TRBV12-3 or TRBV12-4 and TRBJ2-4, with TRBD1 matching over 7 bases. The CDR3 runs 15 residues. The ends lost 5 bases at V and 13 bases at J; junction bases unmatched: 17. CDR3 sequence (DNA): TGTGCCAGCAGTCCAATCCCGGGACAGTCCTACGGGCAGTACTTC. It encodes CASSPIPGQSYGQYF.

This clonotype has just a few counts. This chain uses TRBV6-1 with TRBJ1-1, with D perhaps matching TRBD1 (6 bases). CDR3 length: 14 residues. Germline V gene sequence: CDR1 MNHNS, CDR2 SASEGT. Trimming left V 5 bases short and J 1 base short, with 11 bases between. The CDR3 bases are TGTGCCAGCAGTACAGGGTTAGGGAACACTGAAGCTTTCTTT. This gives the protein CASSTGLGNTEAFF.